The rows below give T cell receptor beta chains drawn from one sample of a study of shared clonotypes between healthy human individuals. Method: immunoSEQ multiplex PCR; TCRdb's copy keeps in-frame clones and lacks some. This table holds 1.6 million or so clones, approximately 98.5% found once. Sequenced material: naive CD4+ T cells sorted from blood. These receptors all stem from a man aged 25 to 40 in good health. Both conserved end residues are part of each CDR3. Each record gives: V gene, J gene, D gene, clone size, CDR3 protein, CDR3 DNA. The D gene is left open where the match is weak. For some rows the clone size is stated as once, few or many, or as a class when expanded; others skip it.

>TRBV28|TRBJ2-7|TRBD1|once
CASSPTPGTGPYEQYF
TGTGCCAGCAGTCCAACACCCGGGACAGGGCCCTACGAGCAGTACTTC
>TRBV5-4|TRBJ2-3|NA|NA
CASSLAVDSGTQYF
TGTGCCAGCAGCTTGGCCGTAGACAGTGGTACGCAGTATTTT
>TRBV11-3|TRBJ1-2|TRBD1|NA
CASSSGQAGVTF
TGTGCCAGCAGCTCGGGACAGGCGGGGGTCACCTTC
>TRBV7-9|TRBJ2-5|NA|NA
CASSLAGAYQETQYF
TGTGCCAGCAGCTTAGCCGGGGCCTACCAAGAGACCCAGTACTTC
>TRBV10-2|TRBJ1-5|NA|once
CASLDRLNQPQHF
TGCGCCAGCCTCGACAGACTCAATCAGCCCCAGCATTTT
>TRBV5-5|TRBJ1-5|NA|NA
CASSPWAGAQPQHF
TGTGCCAGCAGCCCTTGGGCCGGGGCACAGCCCCAGCATTTT
>TRBV4-3|TRBJ1-1|NA|NA
CASSQDATSRTSNTEAFF
TGCGCCAGCAGCCAAGATGCAACTTCAAGGACATCGAACACTGAAGCTTTCTTT
>TRBV28|TRBJ2-3|TRBD1|NA
CASSPGQVEDTQYF
TGTGCCAGCAGTCCGGGACAGGTTGAAGATACGCAGTATTTT
>TRBV7-8|TRBJ2-2|TRBD2|NA
CASSVLAGRTGELFF
TGTGCCAGCAGCGTTCTAGCGGGACGAACCGGGGAGCTGTTTTTT
>TRBV27|TRBJ2-5|NA|NA
CASSFSGTRETQYF
TGTGCCAGCAGTTTCTCAGGGACGAGGGAGACCCAGTACTTC
>TRBV6-6|TRBJ2-3|NA|NA
CASSRLSTDTQYF
TGTGCCAGCAGCAGGCTCAGCACAGATACGCAGTATTTT
>TRBV5-1|TRBJ1-1|TRBD1|NA
CASSLGAGQGVGEAFF
TGCGCCAGCAGCTTGGGTGCCGGACAGGGAGTTGGTGAAGCTTTCTTT
>TRBV6-6|TRBJ1-2|NA|NA
CASSYSNAGLPGYTF
TGTGCCAGCAGTTACTCGAACGCCGGGCTCCCAGGTTACACCTTC
>TRBV29-1|TRBJ2-7|NA|NA
CSVAPGGPMEQYF
TGCAGCGTGGCCCCGGGGGGCCCCATGGAGCAGTACTTC
>TRBV5-1|TRBJ2-7|TRBD1|NA
CASSLGTGTYEQYF
TGCGCCAGCAGCTTGGGGACAGGCACCTACGAGCAGTACTTC
>TRBV19|TRBJ2-3|TRBD1|NA
CASSIFGAGQGSTDTQYF
TGTGCCAGTAGTATTTTTGGAGCGGGACAGGGATCCACAGATACGCAGTATTTT
>TRBV23-1|TRBJ1-2|NA|NA
CASSPRGKRNYGYTF
TGCGCCAGCAGTCCCCGGGGTAAAAGGAACTATGGCTACACCTTC
>TRBV5-1|TRBJ2-1|NA|once
CASSFGGKVGNEQFF
TGCGCCAGCAGCTTCGGCGGGAAGGTCGGCAATGAGCAGTTCTTC
>TRBV15|TRBJ2-3|TRBD1|NA
CATTEGTGGGTDTQYF
TGTGCCACCACCGAGGGGACAGGCGGTGGTACAGATACGCAGTATTTT
>TRBV9|TRBJ2-2|NA|NA
CASSVDTGELFF
TGTGCCAGCAGCGTTGACACCGGGGAGCTGTTTTTT
>TRBV15|TRBJ2-3|NA|NA
CATSRAPGGSTDTQYF
TGTGCCACCAGCAGAGCTCCCGGGGGTAGCACAGATACGCAGTATTTT
>TRBV20-1|TRBJ2-5|NA|NA
CSAGYSETQYF
TGCAGTGCTGGGTATAGCGAGACCCAGTACTTC
>TRBV5-4|TRBJ2-7|TRBD2|NA
CASSLRAASGPTYEQYF
TGTGCCAGCAGCTTGCGGGCAGCTAGCGGGCCGACCTACGAGCAGTACTTC
>TRBV7-9|TRBJ2-7|NA|NA
CASSLGLRYEQYF
TGTGCCAGCAGCTTAGGACTCCGATACGAGCAGTACTTC
>TRBV6-5|TRBJ2-7|TRBD2|NA
CASSYRLAGVYEQYF
TGTGCCAGCAGTTACCGTCTAGCGGGAGTATACGAGCAGTACTTC
>TRBV28|TRBJ1-1|NA|NA
CASSLGGEAFF
TGTGCCAGCAGTTTGGGAGGAGAAGCTTTCTTT
>TRBV18|TRBJ2-3|NA|NA
CASSPRGTDTQYF
TGTGCCAGCTCACCACGTGGGACAGATACGCAGTATTTT
>TRBV28|TRBJ2-7|TRBD2|NA
CASSSHGLGHNYEQYF
TGTGCCAGCAGTTCACACGGACTAGGGCATAACTACGAGCAGTACTTC
>TRBV7-6|TRBJ1-3|NA|NA
CASSVGPSRWTIYF
TGTGCCAGCAGCGTGGGCCCCTCGCGGTGGACCATATATTTT
>TRBV5-6|TRBJ1-2|NA|NA
CASSLVVGNYGYTF
TGTGCCAGCAGCTTGGTGGTGGGTAACTATGGCTACACCTTC
>TRBV11-2|TRBJ2-5|NA|NA
CASSETLAGETQYF
TGTGCCAGCAGCGAGACGCTAGCTGGAGAGACCCAGTACTTC
>TRBV5-4|TRBJ2-7|NA|NA
CASSPSGSMRQYF
TGTGCCAGCAGCCCCTCCGGGAGCATGCGTCAGTACTTC
>TRBV15|TRBJ2-1|TRBD1|NA
CATSYTGVVYNEQFF
TGTGCCACCAGCTATACAGGGGTGGTCTACAATGAGCAGTTCTTC
>TRBV10-3|TRBJ1-2|NA|NA
CAISESMGYGYTF
TGTGCCATCAGTGAGTCAATGGGGTATGGCTACACCTTC
>TRBV2|TRBJ1-5|TRBD1|NA
CASMAGGAPLVPQPQHF
TGTGCCAGCATGGCAGGGGGCGCGCCGTTGGTTCCTCAGCCCCAGCATTTT
>TRBV10-3|TRBJ1-1|NA|NA
CAISDATWGVTPEAFF
TGTGCCATCAGTGATGCAACATGGGGGGTCACCCCTGAAGCTTTCTTT
>TRBV28|TRBJ2-6|TRBD1|once
CASSLRTGARSGANVLTF
TGTGCCAGCAGCCTCAGGACAGGGGCCCGCTCTGGGGCCAACGTCCTGACTTTC
>TRBV7-9|TRBJ2-2|NA|NA
CASSFSRENTGELFF
TGTGCCAGCAGCTTTAGCAGGGAGAACACCGGGGAGCTGTTTTTT
>TRBV11-2|TRBJ1-5|NA|NA
CASSLAPGGDSNQPQHF
TGTGCCAGCAGCTTAGCCCCGGGAGGGGATAGCAATCAGCCCCAGCATTTT
>TRBV15|TRBJ1-5|NA|NA
CATSRDIPSSGQPQHF
TGTGCCACCAGCAGAGATATCCCCTCCTCGGGGCAGCCCCAGCATTTT